This T cell receptor (beta chain) appears in the sequencing data of a study of vaccination and CD4 T cells after COVID-19. Study-wide results and limits: Relatively small numbers of convalescent patients were studied, with no early post-infection timepoints included.

The Oncomine TCR Beta short-read assay was applied to DNA of cultured CD4+ T cells. MiXCR was run by TCRdb on the PCR reads, yielding one entry per CDR3 protein. The sample has about 23,000 distinct CDR3 sequences; around 64% are singletons. This CDR3 is built from 18 residues. V was trimmed by 2 bases and J by 0 bases, leaving 19 bases between them. The germline gives CDR1 MNHEY, CDR2 SMNVEV (reference sequence). This sample's treatment: roughly nine-day PBMC culture with coronavirus spike peptide pools or control peptides (ViraFEST assay). On this clonotype: Its antigen remains unidentified.

Sequences were derived from CD4+ T cells from blood, cultured in vitro, sampled after SARS-CoV-2 vaccination. This chain joins TRBV27 and TRBJ1-1; D possibly corresponds to TRBD1 (6 bases). The sequence derives from a human donor who received a COVID-19 vaccine. The CDR3 region is CASSLIGGSGIMNTEAFF. The DNA of the CDR3 is TGTGCCAGCAGTTTAATCGGGGGCTCGGGGATCATGAACACTGAAGCTTTCTTT.